These T cell receptor beta chains were read from a single sample in a study of beta chain features in type 1 diabetes. The table came from immunoSEQ multiplex PCR; TCRdb's copy has only in-frame clones and leaves some out. Of approximately 730,000 clones listed, around an eighth were seen once; the top ten hold approximately 0.02%. The sequenced material came from naive CD4+ T cells from blood. Receptors were obtained from a man between 18 and 29 years old with type 1 diabetes. CDR3s include the opening cysteine and the closing phenylalanine or tryptophan. Size is stated for part of the rows, as once, few or many counts, or as a class when the clone is expanded.

few	TRBJ2-1	TRBV14	CASSLKGWSYNEQFF
few	TRBJ1-5	TRBV30	CAWSPGRMQPQHF
few	TRBJ1-2	TRBV4-1	CASSSTGVGYTF
few	TRBJ2-7	TRBV29-1	CSGGDSSYEQYF
NA	TRBJ1-5	TRBV7-8	CASSSLGAQGPQHF
few	TRBJ1-2	TRBV28	CASKGQGLGYGYTF
few	TRBJ2-7	TRBV28	CASSLTAYEQYF
NA	TRBJ1-2	TRBV2	CASRGVYGYTF
NA	TRBJ2-5	TRBV5-1	CASSLATSGGPQGTQYF
few	TRBJ1-4	TRBV21-1	CASSARGTANEKLFF
NA	TRBJ2-5	TRBV5-1	CASSLGTASWGETQYF
few	TRBJ1-2	TRBV28	CASRLTGVLYGYTF
NA	TRBJ1-1	TRBV2	CASSPTGLNTEAFF
NA	TRBJ2-5	TRBV5-1	CASSQQSGKETQYF
NA	TRBJ2-7	TRBV18	CASSPLEGMLYEQYF
NA	TRBJ1-1	TRBV10-3	CAISGGLNTEAFF
NA	TRBJ2-1	TRBV6-6	CASRNYSSYNEQFF
NA	TRBJ2-7	TRBV18	CASSPSEGTYEQYF
NA	TRBJ1-1	TRBV7-9	CASSLALAGGAFF
few	TRBJ2-1	TRBV2	CASTKGQGMNNEQFF
few	TRBJ1-4	TRBV19	CASSPAAPATNEKLFF
few	TRBJ1-2	TRBV14	CASSLQGDGYTF
few	TRBJ2-3	TRBV7-2	CASSAYLDTQYF
few	TRBJ2-3	TRBV11-2	CASSRITRTDTDTQYF
NA	TRBJ1-2	TRBV19	CASSIETQFYGYTF
few	TRBJ2-7	TRBV6-1	CASSGGYEQYF
NA	TRBJ2-1	TRBV7-3	CASSLKGDSGGNEQFF
NA	TRBJ1-1	TRBV30	CAWQGAIINTEAFF
NA	TRBJ2-6	TRBV5-1	CASTEQSGANVLTF
NA	TRBJ1-2	TRBV7-9	CAQGKNNYGYTF
few	TRBJ2-3	TRBV28	CASSVSTDTQYF
NA	TRBJ2-2	TRBV9	CASSATDSPTGELFF
NA	TRBJ2-4	TRBV28	CASSSTSGGAKNIQYF
NA	TRBJ1-1	TRBV7-9	CASSLAGAGNTEAFF
NA	TRBJ2-1	TRBV7-3	CASSLWGTSGVRSNEQFF
NA	TRBJ2-7	TRBV10-3	CAISEPLGAYEQYF
NA	TRBJ2-2	TRBV29-1	CSVTSPVNTGELFF
NA	TRBJ1-5	TRBV5-6	CASSLWGNQPQHF
NA	TRBJ1-5	TRBV7-2	CASSLAQGIGQPQHF
NA	TRBJ2-7	TRBV27	CASSLRRSYEQYF
few	TRBJ2-3	TRBV30	CAWTGIATGRTTQYF